These 22 T cell receptor beta chains were all obtained from the same sample, sequenced in a study of T cells expressing NK-cell markers. TCRdb derives one entry per CDR3 protein from the 5' RACE reads, leaving out DNA. This listing includes about 390,000 distinct CDR3 sequences. Sequenced sample: blood T cells: a sorted CD56 or NKG2C T cell subset, CD4+ or CD8+ T cells, or bulk PBMC T cells (not recorded which). The receptors come from a woman aged 45-60 years in good health.

The genes are TRBV13 and TRBJ2-5; the D call from TCRdb, TRBD1, cannot be confirmed without DNA. There are 15 residues in the CDR3. From germline, CDR1 is PRHDT and CDR2 FYEKMQ (reference sequence). CDR3 in amino acids: CASSLYLGGQETQYF.

The rearrangement links TRBV12-3 or TRBV12-4 to TRBJ1-5; with no DNA, the TCRdb D assignment of TRBD1 cannot be verified. The CDR3 is made up of 15 amino acids. The CDR3 sequence: CASSFSGQGNQPQHF.

The CDR3 sequence is CSVEDLRTGLDEQFF. V and J are TRBV29-1 and TRBJ2-1; checking the TCRdb D call of TRBD1 is not possible without DNA. The CDR3 has 15 amino acids. CDR1 is SQVTM and CDR2 is ANQGSEA in the germline V gene.

The chain recombines TRBV9 with TRBJ2-4; TCRdb's assignment of TRBD1 cannot be checked, as there is no DNA. This CDR3 has 13 residues. Germline V gene sequence: CDR1 SGDLS, CDR2 YYNGEE. Here the CDR3 reads CASSVSPGTGQYF.

J is TRBJ2-7 and V is TRBV20-1. CDR1 is DFQATT, CDR2 SNEGSKA, per germline (reference sequence). This CDR3 has 12 amino acids. This CDR3 reads CSASAATYEQYF.

This chain connects TRBV20-1 to TRBJ2-1; TCRdb calls TRBD2, which cannot be checked without DNA. Germline V CDR1 and CDR2: DFQATT, SNEGSKA (reference sequence). The CDR3 sequence is 16 residues long. This CDR3 reads CSAMTDLAETYNEQFF.

This rearrangement joins TRBV9 to TRBJ2-1; checking the TCRdb D call of TRBD1 is not possible without DNA. The CDR3 length is 14 residues. Germline lookup yields CDR1 SGDLS and CDR2 YYNGEE. The CDR3 loop is CASRIGTSYNEQFF.

The genes are TRBV5-6 and TRBJ2-7; TCRdb lists TRBD1, though no DNA is available to test this call. Germline CDR1 and CDR2: SGHDT and YYEEEE. This CDR3 has 15 residues. The CDR3 is CASSGQGGRLYEQYF.

V is TRBV29-1 and J is TRBJ2-1; as DNA is missing, the TRBD1 call by TCRdb cannot be tested. CDR1 is SQVTM, CDR2 ANQGSEA, per germline. This CDR3 region has 14 residues. Here the CDR3 reads CSVGRAGGPNEQFF.

The CDR3 loop reads CASSLVVGGETQYF. The chain recombines TRBV5-1 with TRBJ2-5; the D gene TCRdb calls, TRBD2, cannot be checked with no DNA. CDR1 is SGHRS and CDR2 is YFSETQ in the germline V gene. The CDR3 contains 14 residues.

The V and J genes are TRBV30 and TRBJ2-3; with no DNA, the TCRdb D assignment of TRBD2 cannot be verified. CDR3 length: 13 residues. CDR1 and CDR2 (germline): GTSNPN, SVGIG (reference sequence). CDR3 sequence reads: CAWGGLATDTQYF.

The chain uses TRBV6-5 and TRBJ2-2; checking the TCRdb D call of TRBD1 is not possible without DNA. CDR1 is MNHEY, CDR2 SVGAGI, per germline. The CDR3 sequence is 13 residues long. This chain's CDR3 is CASMAGFGGELFF.

This sequence joins TRBV20-1 and TRBJ2-4; TCRdb names TRBD1, which stays unverified in the absence of DNA. The CDR3 is 14 amino acids. CDR1 is DFQATT, CDR2 SNEGSKA, per germline (reference sequence). The CDR3 loop is CSSLGDLAKNIQYF.

The gene calls are TRBV19 and TRBJ2-2. CDR1 is LNHDA and CDR2 is SQIVND in the germline V gene (reference sequence). The CDR3 is made up of 15 amino acids. The CDR3 spells CASSIRARSGGELFF.

The V call is TRBV6-5, the J call TRBJ2-3; TCRdb names TRBD2, which stays unverified in the absence of DNA. CDR1 and CDR2 (germline): MNHEY, SVGAGI. The CDR3 extends over 18 amino acids. CDR3 sequence: CASTSVGTSGSYPDTQYF.

The rearrangement links TRBV11-2 to TRBJ2-5; absent DNA, TCRdb's TRBD2 call cannot be checked. Germline CDR1 and CDR2: SGHAT and FQNNGV. The CDR3 contains 14 residues. The CDR3 is CASSPWDSRGTQYF.

The J gene is TRBJ1-4, the V gene TRBV6-1. The V gene's germline CDR1 is MNHNS and CDR2 SASEGT. The CDR3 runs to 14 residues. CDR3 region: CASSNRPNIEKLFF.

This chain links TRBV12-3 or TRBV12-4 with TRBJ1-5. This CDR3 region has 13 residues. Here the CDR3 reads CASSIDSNQPQHF.

The rearrangement links TRBV4-1 to TRBJ2-1; without DNA, the TCRdb call of TRBD2 cannot be checked. The CDR3 runs 15 residues. CDR1 and CDR2 from the germline V gene are MGHRA and YSYEKL. CDR3 sequence reads: CASSQDLEGHNEQFF.

This chain's CDR3 is CASSLSRSYNEQFF. This sequence joins TRBV5-1 and TRBJ2-1. The CDR3 contains 14 residues. The V gene's germline CDR1 is SGHRS and CDR2 YFSETQ. The full variable domain, completed using reference TRBV5-1 and TRBJ2-1, is KAGVTQTPRYLIKTRGQQVTLSCSPISGHRSVSWYQQTPGQGLQFLFEYFSETQRNKGNFPGRFSGRQFSNSRSEMNVSTLELGDSALYLCASSLSRSYNEQFFGPGTRLTVL.

The J gene is TRBJ2-1, the V gene TRBV19; the D call of TRBD1 rests on TCRdb alone, since no DNA is present to check it. The CDR3 contains 14 residues. Looked up from germline, CDR1 is LNHDA and CDR2 is SQIVND (reference sequence). The CDR3 here is CASSIDGAAGEQFF.

The chain has TRBV9 and TRBJ2-3; TCRdb's D call of TRBD2 is untestable without DNA. Germline V gives CDR1 SGDLS, CDR2 YYNGEE. CDR3 length: 16 residues. The CDR3 loop reads CASSVELRLAEDTQYF.